This record covers a single T cell receptor (beta chain). V was clipped by 7 bases and J by 2 bases, with 17 bases between them. This CDR3 comprises 15 residues. Looked up from germline, CDR1 is MNHNS and CDR2 is SASEGT. The data stem from a study of regulatory T cells in long-lasting Graves disease. Study-wide background: To qualify as persistent, Graves' disease required over 5 years of antithyroid drugs with positive TSH receptor antibodies.

Time point specified: persistent/refractory GD, antithyroid drugs over 5 years with positive TRAb. PBMC-derived RNA was used for the TCR library. Construction of the TCR beta libraries employed iRepertoire HTBI primers in conjunction with Arm-PCR of CDR3 regions. From the multiplex PCR reads, TCRdb called clonotypes with MiXCR, one entry per CDR3 protein. The sample shows hundreds of thousands of distinct CDR3 sequences, around 21% of them seen only once. This material consisted of peripheral blood mononuclear cells (PBMCs), taken when the disease was refractory, from a patient treated with antithyroid drugs. The source is a female donor with Graves disease. This sequence joins TRBV6-1 and TRBJ1-1; D is possibly TRBD1 (5 bases). CDR3: CASIPGGGFNTEAFF. The CDR3 DNA follows: TGTGCCAGCATCCCGGGCGGGGGTTTCAACACTGAAGCTTTCTTT.